One sample yielded the 21 T cell receptor beta chains listed below, sequenced in a study of blood T cell repertoires in COVID-19. Assay used: immunoSEQ multiplex PCR; TCRdb lists only in-frame clones, some missing. The sample lists about 75,000 clones, 75% to 85% occurring once. Sequences were obtained from peripheral blood. The receptors come from a woman aged 45 to 65 with acute or convalescent COVID-19.

The chain joins TRBV6-8 to TRBJ2-7; D not resolved. CDR1 is MNHGY, CDR2 SAAAGT, per germline. Trimming removed 3 bases from V and 8 bases from J, with 26 bases in between. The CDR3 consists of 17 residues. The CDR3 loop reads CASSYVGSYAATHQQYF. The DNA for the CDR3 is TGTGCCAGCAGTTATGTCGGGTCCTACGCCGCTACCCATCAGCAGTACTTC.

The chain employs TRBV6-1 and TRBJ1-3; D ambiguous. Germline-derived CDR1 and CDR2 are MNHNS and SASEGT. This CDR3 is built from 13 residues. The V and J ends lost 8 bases and 0 bases respectively, with 8 bases between them. DNA of the CDR3: TGTGCCAGCTGCGCGATCTCTGGAAACACCATATATTTT. It yields the protein CASCAISGNTIYF.

The chain employs TRBV27 and TRBJ2-2; TRBD1 might be the D (6 bases). CDR1 and CDR2 (germline): MNHEY, SMNVEV (reference sequence). The CDR3 has 15 residues. V gave up 2 bases and J gave up 7 bases, with 14 bases separating them. The CDR3 coding sequence is TGTGCCAGCAGTTTACCATCTACAGGGATCGGGGAGCTGTTTTTT. It translates to CASSLPSTGIGELFF.

The gene calls are TRBV30 and TRBJ1-6; 8 bases map to TRBD1. The CDR3 contains 14 residues. Germline CDR1 GTSNPN, CDR2 SVGIG (reference sequence). With 2 bases clipped from V and 8 bases from J, the junction kept 5 bases outside the gene matches. In nucleotides, the CDR3 is TGTGCCTGGAGTCGGACAGGGAGTGATTCACCCCTCCACTTT. It encodes CAWSRTGSDSPLHF.

The J gene is TRBJ2-3, the V gene TRBV9; 8 bases map to TRBD2. V shed 2 bases and J 3 bases; nucleotides not matched to a gene: 2. Germline-derived CDR1 and CDR2 are SGDLS and YYNGEE. The CDR3 is made up of 14 amino acids. The CDR3: CASSVASGTDTQYF. CDR3 in DNA: TGTGCCAGCAGCGTGGCTAGCGGGACAGATACGCAGTATTTT.

This chain joins TRBV28 and TRBJ2-7, with D possibly matching TRBD2 (5 bases). The germline gives CDR1 MDHEN, CDR2 SYDVKM. The length of the CDR3 is 14 residues. Trimming left V 6 bases short and J 0 bases short, with 12 bases between. CDR3 loop: CASRTDFLSYEQYF. The CDR3 DNA follows: TGTGCCAGCAGGACGGACTTCCTCTCCTACGAGCAGTACTTC.

This sequence joins TRBV5-6 and TRBJ1-2, with 10 bases fitting TRBD1. Looked up from germline, CDR1 is SGHDT and CDR2 is YYEEEE. This CDR3 is 16 amino acids long. Trimming at V came to 0 bases and at J to 5 bases, leaving 7 bases not matched to a gene. Written as DNA, the CDR3 is TGTGCCAGCAGCTTGGCATTGAAGGGACAGGGGTATGGCTACACCTTC. This translates into CASSLALKGQGYGYTF.

The rearrangement uses TRBV28 and TRBJ2-2, with 7 bases fitting TRBD2. In germline, CDR1 is MDHEN, CDR2 SYDVKM. J gave up 6 bases and V 5 bases, and 9 bases lay outside the gene matches. The CDR3 contains 15 residues. This CDR3 reads CASSQQSGRAGELFF. The DNA of the CDR3 is TGTGCCAGCAGTCAACAATCTGGGAGGGCCGGGGAGCTGTTTTTT.

The rearrangement uses TRBV13 and TRBJ2-3, with a possible D match to TRBD2 (6 bases). Trimming shortened V by 1 base and J by 3 bases, and 11 bases separated the two germline ends. There are 15 residues in the CDR3. Germline V gene sequence: CDR1 PRHDT, CDR2 FYEKMQ (reference sequence). In DNA form, the CDR3 reads TGTGCCAGCAGCTTAGAGGGACTCCCAACAGATACGCAGTATTTT. It translates to CASSLEGLPTDTQYF.

The rearrangement links TRBV6-1 to TRBJ1-2; tentatively, D is TRBD1 (5 bases). The germline V and J ends were trimmed by 5 bases and 8 bases, with 18 bases remaining between them. Germline CDR1 is MNHNS and CDR2 is SASEGT. The CDR3 length is 14 residues. The CDR3 here is CASSQGIVVEGYTF. CDR3 sequence (DNA): TGTGCCAGCAGTCAGGGTATAGTAGTGGAAGGCTACACCTTC.

The rearrangement links TRBV11-2 to TRBJ2-3; 11 positions agree with TRBD2. The V and J ends lost 8 bases and 3 bases, in that order; junction bases with no gene match: 13. Germline V gives CDR1 SGHAT, CDR2 FQNNGV. The CDR3 has 17 residues. In DNA, the CDR3 is TGTGCCAGCTTAGCTTTGGTGGGGACTAGCGGAACAGATACGCAGTATTTT. Protein: CASLALVGTSGTDTQYF.

This clone has a single count. The chain recombines TRBV18 with TRBJ1-2; a possible D gene is TRBD1 (5 bases). Germline V CDR1 and CDR2: KGHSH, LQKENI. The CDR3 spans 14 residues. V lost 0 bases to trimming and J lost 7 bases, with 12 bases between them. This CDR3 is CASSPPHGRAGYTF. The CDR3 DNA reads TGTGCCAGCTCACCACCCCATGGCAGGGCTGGCTACACCTTC.

The V gene is TRBV20-1, the J gene TRBJ2-1; 9 bases match TRBD2. Germline V CDR1 and CDR2: DFQATT, SNEGSKA (reference sequence). Trimming cost V 3 bases and J 2 bases; bases outside gene matches: 11. CDR3 length: 17 residues. The CDR3 region is CSASSAGGRGAYNEQFF. CDR3 in DNA: TGCAGTGCTAGTTCCGCGGGAGGGCGGGGGGCCTACAATGAGCAGTTCTTC.

The chain links TRBV7-9 to TRBJ2-7; weak D call: TRBD1 (6 bases). CDR1 is SEHNR, CDR2 FQNEAQ, per germline (reference sequence). CDR3 length: 15 amino acids. Between the trimmed V and J ends, which lost 5 bases and 2 bases, there was a span of 16 bases. The CDR3 reads CASSRGQRTPYEQYF. The CDR3 DNA sequence: TGTGCCAGCAGCCGCGGACAGCGAACCCCCTACGAGCAGTACTTC.

This rearrangement joins TRBV5-4 to TRBJ1-2, with 10 nucleotides matching TRBD1. J lost 4 bases, V lost 1 base, and 1 base had no gene match. This CDR3 has 14 residues. Germline assignment: CDR1 SGHNT and CDR2 YYREEE (reference sequence). The chain's CDR3 is CASSLRDRGYGYTF. In DNA form, the CDR3 reads TGTGCCAGCAGCTTGAGGGACAGGGGCTATGGCTACACCTTC.

This clone has just a few counts. The chain is built from TRBV29-1 and TRBJ1-2; possibly TRBD1 for D (5 bases). Germline V gene lookup returns CDR1 SQVTM and CDR2 ANQGSEA. The CDR3 runs to 11 residues. V was trimmed by 3 bases and J by 6 bases, leaving 8 bases between them. The CDR3 here is CSVDDRDGYTF. Written as DNA, the CDR3 is TGCAGCGTTGATGACAGAGATGGCTACACCTTC.

The chain links TRBV6-2 or TRBV6-3 to TRBJ1-5; D is ambiguous. V dropped 8 bases and J dropped 0 bases, with 11 bases sitting between them. CDR3 size: 14 residues. CDR1 is MNHEY, CDR2 SVGEGT, per germline. CDR3 sequence (DNA): TGTGCCAGCTGCCCATCGGGTAGCAATCAGCCCCAGCATTTT. It yields the protein CASCPSGSNQPQHF.

This chain connects TRBV19 to TRBJ2-7, with 11 bases identical to TRBD1. The CDR3 has 15 residues. The germline CDR1 and CDR2 sequences are LNHDA and SQIVND (reference sequence). Unmatched junction bases numbered 9, after V lost 5 bases and J lost 6 bases. The CDR3 DNA reads TGTGCCAGTAGTCCCACTTCCGGGACAGGGGGCGAGCAGTACTTC. This sequence encodes CASSPTSGTGGEQYF.

J is TRBJ2-1 and V is TRBV7-9; 11 nucleotides match TRBD2. The junction had 3 bases not matched to a gene; V was cut back by 2 bases and J by 9 bases. The length of the CDR3 is 14 residues. The germline gives CDR1 SEHNR, CDR2 FQNEAQ (reference sequence). DNA for the CDR3: TGTGCCAGCAGCTTATGGCTAGCGGGAGGTGAGCAGTTCTTC. Amino acids: CASSLWLAGGEQFF.

Only one count was recorded for this clone. This chain links TRBV6-5 with TRBJ2-7, with 10 bases fitting TRBD2. CDR1 and CDR2 (germline): MNHEY, SVGAGI. Trimming at V came to 6 bases and at J to 6 bases, leaving 11 bases not matched to a gene. The CDR3 is made up of 15 amino acids. This CDR3 is CASSPSSGSSLEQYF. The CDR3 DNA reads TGTGCCAGCAGCCCCTCTAGCGGGAGTAGCCTCGAGCAGTACTTC.

The chain carries TRBV5-1 and TRBJ1-2; 11 positions agree with TRBD1. The CDR3 totals 14 residues. V was clipped by 3 bases and J by 8 bases; unmatched bases: 6. The V gene's germline CDR1 is SGHRS and CDR2 YFSETQ. The CDR3 DNA sequence: TGCGCCAGCAGCTCCTGGACAGGGGGCCTAGGCTACACCTTC. It translates to CASSSWTGGLGYTF.